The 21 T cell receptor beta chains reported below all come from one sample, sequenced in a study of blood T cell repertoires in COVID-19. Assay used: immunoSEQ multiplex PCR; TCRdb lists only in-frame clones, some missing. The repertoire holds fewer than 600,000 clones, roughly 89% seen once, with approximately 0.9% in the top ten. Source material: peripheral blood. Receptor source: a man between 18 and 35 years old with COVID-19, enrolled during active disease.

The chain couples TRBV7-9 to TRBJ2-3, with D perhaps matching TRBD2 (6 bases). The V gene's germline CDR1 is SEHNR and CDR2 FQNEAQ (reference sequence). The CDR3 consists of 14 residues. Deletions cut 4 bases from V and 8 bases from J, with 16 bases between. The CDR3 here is CASSSTRWLGTQYF. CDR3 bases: TGTGCCAGCAGCTCGACTAGATGGTTAGGTACGCAGTATTTT.

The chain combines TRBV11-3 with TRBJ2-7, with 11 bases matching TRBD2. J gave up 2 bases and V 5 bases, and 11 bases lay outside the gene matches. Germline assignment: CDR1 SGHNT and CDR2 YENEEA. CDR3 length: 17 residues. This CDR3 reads CASSPHPGLAAPYEQYF. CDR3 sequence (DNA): TGTGCCAGCAGCCCGCATCCGGGACTAGCGGCACCCTACGAGCAGTACTTC.

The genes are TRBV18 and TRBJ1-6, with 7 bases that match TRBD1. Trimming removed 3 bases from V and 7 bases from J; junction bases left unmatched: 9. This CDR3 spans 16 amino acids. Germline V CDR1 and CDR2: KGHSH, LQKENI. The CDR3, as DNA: TGTGCCAGCTCACCCCCAAACCGGGACAGAAATTCACCCCTCCACTTT. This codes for CASSPPNRDRNSPLHF. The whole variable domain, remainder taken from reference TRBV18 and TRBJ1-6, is NAGVMQNPRHLVRRRGQEARLRCSPMKGHSHVYWYRQLPEEGLKFMVYLQKENIIDESGMPKERFSAEFPKEGPSILRIQQVVRGDSAAYFCASSPPNRDRNSPLHFGNGTRLTVT.

The CDR3 nucleotides read TGTGCCAGCAGCCCACGGACTAGCGGGAGCGACGAGCAGTACTTC. Translation: CASSPRTSGSDEQYF. The chain has TRBV7-2 and TRBJ2-7; 13 positions match TRBD2. Germline V gene sequence: CDR1 SGHTA, CDR2 FQGNSA. The CDR3 covers 15 residues. Trimming removed 5 bases from V and 5 bases from J; junction bases left unmatched: 6.

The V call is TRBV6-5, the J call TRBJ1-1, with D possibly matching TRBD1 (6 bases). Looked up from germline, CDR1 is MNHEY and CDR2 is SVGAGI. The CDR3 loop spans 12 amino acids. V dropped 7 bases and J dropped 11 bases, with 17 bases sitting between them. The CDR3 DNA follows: TGTGCCAGCATCTCCGAGGGGGTGGGCGCTTTCTTT. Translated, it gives CASISEGVGAFF.

CDR3 nucleotides: TGTGCCTGGAACCTAGCGTCTAGCACAGATACGCAGTATTTT. Translating it yields CAWNLASSTDTQYF. The chain combines TRBV30 with TRBJ2-3; TRBD2 is a possible D gene (6 bases). With 4 bases removed from V and 0 bases from J, the gap between germline ends came to 11 bases. CDR1 is GTSNPN, CDR2 SVGIG, per germline (reference sequence). This CDR3 spans 14 amino acids.

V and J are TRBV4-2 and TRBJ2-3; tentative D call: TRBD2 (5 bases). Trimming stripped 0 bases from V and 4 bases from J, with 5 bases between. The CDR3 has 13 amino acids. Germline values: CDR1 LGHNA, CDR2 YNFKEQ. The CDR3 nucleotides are TGTGCCAGCAGCCAAGAGCGGGCAGATACGCAGTATTTT. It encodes CASSQERADTQYF.

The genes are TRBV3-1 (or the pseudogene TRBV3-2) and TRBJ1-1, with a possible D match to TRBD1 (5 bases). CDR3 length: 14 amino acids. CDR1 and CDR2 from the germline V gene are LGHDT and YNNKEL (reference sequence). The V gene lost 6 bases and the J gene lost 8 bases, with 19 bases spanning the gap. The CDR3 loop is CASSYGRARQEAFF. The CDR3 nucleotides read TGTGCCAGCAGTTACGGCAGGGCCCGCCAGGAAGCTTTCTTT.

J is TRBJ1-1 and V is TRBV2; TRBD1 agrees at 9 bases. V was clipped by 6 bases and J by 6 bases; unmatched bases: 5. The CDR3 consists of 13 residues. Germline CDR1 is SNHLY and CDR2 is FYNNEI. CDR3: CASSRDRDAEAFF. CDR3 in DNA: TGTGCCAGCAGCAGGGACAGGGATGCTGAAGCTTTCTTT.

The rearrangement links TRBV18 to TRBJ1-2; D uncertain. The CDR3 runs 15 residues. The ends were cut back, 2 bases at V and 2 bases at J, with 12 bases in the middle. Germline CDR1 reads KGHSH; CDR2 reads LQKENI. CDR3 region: CASSPTQAANYGYTF. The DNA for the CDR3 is TGTGCCAGCTCACCAACCCAAGCCGCGAACTATGGCTACACCTTC.

CDR3 nucleotide sequence: TGTGCCAGCAGTGAACAGATAGGAGGACTACTCACCTACGAGCAGTACTTC. As protein: CASSEQIGGLLTYEQYF. The chain links TRBV6-1 to TRBJ2-7, with D tentatively TRBD2 (6 bases). Deletions cut 2 bases from V and 2 bases from J, with 19 bases between. CDR3 size: 17 residues. Germline CDR1 MNHNS, CDR2 SASEGT.

This chain's CDR3 is CASSQRGRRNEQFF. The CDR3 DNA is TGTGCCAGCAGCCAACGCGGGAGGAGGAATGAGCAGTTCTTC. The chain has TRBV14 and TRBJ2-1; 8 bases map to TRBD2. This CDR3 has 14 amino acids. V was pared by 2 bases and J by 7 bases, with 4 bases of the junction left unmatched. Germline V gene data show CDR1 as SGHDN and CDR2 as FVKESK.

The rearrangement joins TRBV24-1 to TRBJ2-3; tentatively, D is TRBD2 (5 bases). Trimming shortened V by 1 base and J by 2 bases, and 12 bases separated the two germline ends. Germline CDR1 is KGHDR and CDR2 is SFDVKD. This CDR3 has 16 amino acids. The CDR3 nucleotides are TGTGCCACCAGTGATTTCACGGGCGGGCACACAGATACGCAGTATTTT. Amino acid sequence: CATSDFTGGHTDTQYF.

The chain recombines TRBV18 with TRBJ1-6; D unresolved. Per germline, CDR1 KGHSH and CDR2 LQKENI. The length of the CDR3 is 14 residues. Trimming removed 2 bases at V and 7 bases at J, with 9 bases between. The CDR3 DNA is TGTGCCAGCTCACCAGAAACTACGAATTCACCCCTCCACTTT. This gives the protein CASSPETTNSPLHF.

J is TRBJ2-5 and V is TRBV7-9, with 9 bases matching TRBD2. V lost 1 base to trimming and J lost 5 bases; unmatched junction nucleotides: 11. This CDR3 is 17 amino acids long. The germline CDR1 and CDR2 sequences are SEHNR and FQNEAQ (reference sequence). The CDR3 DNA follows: TGTGCCAGCAGCTTAGAAGGCGGGGGGGCTCTGAGGGAGACCCAGTACTTC. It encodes CASSLEGGGALRETQYF.

The CDR3 DNA is TGTGCCAGCAGTGACCGACGCGGACAGGGAATCTCCTACGAGCAGTACTTC. Its protein product is CASSDRRGQGISYEQYF. This chain joins TRBV6-4 and TRBJ2-7; 8 nucleotides agree with TRBD1. Trimming cost V 2 bases and J 0 bases; bases outside gene matches: 9. From germline, CDR1 is MRHNA and CDR2 SNTAGT. The CDR3 is made up of 17 amino acids.

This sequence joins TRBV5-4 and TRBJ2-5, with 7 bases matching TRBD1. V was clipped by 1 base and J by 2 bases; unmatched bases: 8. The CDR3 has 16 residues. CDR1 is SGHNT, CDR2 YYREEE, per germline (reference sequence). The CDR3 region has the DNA TGTGCCAGCAGCTTGACGGGACAGCTACTTCAAGAGACCCAGTACTTC. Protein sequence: CASSLTGQLLQETQYF. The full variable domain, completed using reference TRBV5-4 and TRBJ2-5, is ETGVTQSPTHLIKTRGQQVTLRCSSQSGHNTVSWYQQALGQGPQFIFQYYREEENGRGNFPPRFSGLQFPNYSSELNVNALELDDSALYLCASSLTGQLLQETQYFGPGTRLLVL.

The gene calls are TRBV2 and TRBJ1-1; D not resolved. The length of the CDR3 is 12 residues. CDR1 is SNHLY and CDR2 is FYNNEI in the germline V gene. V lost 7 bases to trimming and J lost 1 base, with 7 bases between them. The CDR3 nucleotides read TGTGCCAGCAATATTCGGAACACTGAAGCTTTCTTT. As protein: CASNIRNTEAFF.

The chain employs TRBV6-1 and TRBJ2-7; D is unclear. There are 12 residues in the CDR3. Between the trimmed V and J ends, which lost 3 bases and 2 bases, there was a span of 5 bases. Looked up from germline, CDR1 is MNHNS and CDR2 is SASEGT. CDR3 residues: CASSEAAYEQYF. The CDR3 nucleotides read TGTGCCAGCAGTGAGGCGGCCTACGAGCAGTACTTC.

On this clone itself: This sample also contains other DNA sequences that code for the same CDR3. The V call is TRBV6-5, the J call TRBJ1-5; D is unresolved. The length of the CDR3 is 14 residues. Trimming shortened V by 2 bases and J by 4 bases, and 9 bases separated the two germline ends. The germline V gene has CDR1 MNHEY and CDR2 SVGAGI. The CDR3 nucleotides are TGTGCCAGCAGTTACGACCGGGGAAATCAGCCCCAGCATTTT. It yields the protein CASSYDRGNQPQHF.

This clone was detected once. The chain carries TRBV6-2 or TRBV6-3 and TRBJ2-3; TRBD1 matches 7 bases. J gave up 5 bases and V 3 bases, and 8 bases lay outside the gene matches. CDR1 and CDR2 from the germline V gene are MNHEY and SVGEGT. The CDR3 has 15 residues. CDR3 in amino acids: CASSYRTGPRDTQYF. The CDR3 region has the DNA TGTGCCAGCAGTTATAGGACAGGTCCAAGAGATACGCAGTATTTT.